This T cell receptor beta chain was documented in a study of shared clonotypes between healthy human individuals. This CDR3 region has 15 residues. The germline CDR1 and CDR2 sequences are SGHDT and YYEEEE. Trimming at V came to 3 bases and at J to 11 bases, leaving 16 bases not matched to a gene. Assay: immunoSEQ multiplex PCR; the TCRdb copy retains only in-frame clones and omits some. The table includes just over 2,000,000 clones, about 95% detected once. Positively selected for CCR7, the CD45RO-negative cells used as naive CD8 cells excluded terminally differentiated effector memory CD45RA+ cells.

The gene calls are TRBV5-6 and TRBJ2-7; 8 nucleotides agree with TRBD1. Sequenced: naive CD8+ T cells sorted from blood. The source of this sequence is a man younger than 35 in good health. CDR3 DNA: TGTGCCAGCAGCTCTACGGACAGGGCTCCCCGCGGGGAGTACTTC. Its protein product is CASSSTDRAPRGEYF.